This TCR beta chain came from a study of T cells in Graves' hyperthyroidism and ophthalmopathy. Study results and caveats: Blood also showed most of the thyroid clonotypes that were expanded above 0.001.

Amplified TCR beta CDR3 regions derived from RNA transcripts. First-round RT-PCR targeting the TCR CDR3 was performed with the HTBI primer set. Each CDR3 protein gets one entry after TCRdb re-called the multiplex PCR reads with MiXCR. The sample shows 500,000 to 650,000 distinct CDR3 sequences, approximately 14% of them seen only once. Only a few counts were recorded for this clonotype. Its antigen is not identified. PBMCs were collected from an approximately 9.2 ml volume of fresh peripheral blood. In germline, CDR1 is DFQATT, CDR2 SNEGSKA (reference sequence). This CDR3 comprises 18 residues. V dropped 2 bases and J dropped 0; count of bases not matched to a gene: 13.

The TCR comes from a woman aged 50 to 60 with Graves' ophthalmopathy. The V call is TRBV20-1, the J call TRBJ1-5; 7 nucleotides align to TRBD1. Sequencing was carried out using blood. CDR3 sequence (DNA): TGCAGTGCTAGACAGCTTTTGGGACAGCGGTATAGCAATCAGCCCCAGCATTTT. It translates to CSARQLLGQRYSNQPQHF.